This T cell receptor (beta chain) came from a study of post-analysis software for immune sequencing data. Study at large: The study covered relapsing-remitting, secondary progressive and progressive-relapsing courses of multiple sclerosis.

Researchers reported that TCR beta cDNA libraries carried unique molecular identifiers. Input of roughly 0.9 to 11 million T cells yielded a few hundred thousand cDNA molecules. MiXCR was run by TCRdb on the PCR reads, yielding one entry per CDR3 protein. The table includes a few hundred thousand distinct CDR3 sequences, less than 40% detected once. V was trimmed by 0 bases and J by 8 bases, leaving 17 bases between them. CDR1 and CDR2 from the germline V gene are KGHSH and LQKENI. The CDR3 has 16 residues. General study results and limits: Elevated frequency relative to controls characterized four to six TRBV segments in patients, TRBV5-6, TRBV5-1 and TRBV20-1 among them. Co-batched samples clustered tightly together by F measure. There was significantly lower normalized Chao1 diversity in multiple sclerosis patients than in controls.

Details on this clonotype: The antigen remains undetermined.

The receptor was derived from a girl aged 5-17 years with multiple sclerosis. Input material: blood. The chain recombines TRBV18 with TRBJ2-1, with D hard to call. The DNA for the CDR3 is TGTGCCAGCTCACCACCGAACAGCCATTCCAATGATGAGCAGTTCTTC. Its protein is CASSPPNSHSNDEQFF.